This entry lists 18 T cell receptor beta chains sequenced from one sample in a study of blood T cell repertoires in COVID-19. The table came from immunoSEQ multiplex PCR; TCRdb's copy has only in-frame clones and leaves some out. The sample lists roughly 200,000 clones, around 89% occurring once. The specimen sequenced was PBMCs or T cells enriched from blood (not recorded which). These receptors all stem from a man aged 25-45 years who had recovered from COVID-19.

This sequence joins TRBV30 and TRBJ2-4; 13 bases are a match to TRBD2. CDR3 length: 16 residues. The junction had 6 bases not matched to a gene; V was cut back by 7 bases and J by 0 bases. CDR1 is GTSNPN and CDR2 is SVGIG in the germline V gene (reference sequence). The CDR3 DNA is TGTGCCTTGAGACTAGCGGGGGGCCAAGCCAAAAACATTCAGTACTTC. Its translation is CALRLAGGQAKNIQYF.

The count of this clone is one. The rearrangement links TRBV7-2 to TRBJ2-1; 13 nucleotides agree with TRBD2. V was clipped by 4 bases and J by 10 bases; unmatched bases: 4. CDR1 is SGHTA and CDR2 is FQGNSA in the germline V gene. This CDR3 has 14 amino acids. The CDR3 DNA is TGTGCCAGCAGCTCCGGGACTAGCGGGACCGAGCAGTTCTTC. It translates to CASSSGTSGTEQFF.

The table lists this clone with a count of one. This sequence joins TRBV5-1 and TRBJ1-6; 10 bases fit TRBD1. CDR1 is SGHRS, CDR2 YFSETQ, per germline. V lost 4 bases, J lost 13 bases, and 8 bases stayed unmatched. This CDR3 is built from 14 residues. The CDR3 DNA is TGCGCCAGCAGCACAGGGACAGGGGTTTTGCCCCTCCACTTT. Translation gives CASSTGTGVLPLHF.

CDR3 in amino acids: CASSSPKTGSNQPQHF. The CDR3 region has the DNA TGCGCCAGCAGCTCGCCAAAGACAGGGAGCAATCAGCCCCAGCATTTT. V usage is TRBV4-1 and J usage is TRBJ1-5, with 7 nucleotides matching TRBD1. Germline CDR1 MGHRA, CDR2 YSYEKL. The CDR3 has 16 residues. After removal of 5 bases from V and 1 base from J, the junction contained 8 bases not matched to a gene.

The CDR3 DNA reads as TGTGCCAGCAGTTTAATCTTCGGGGAGCTGTTTTTT. The encoded protein is CASSLIFGELFF. The V gene is TRBV27, the J gene TRBJ2-2; unclear D gene. This CDR3 spans 12 amino acids. Germline V gives CDR1 MNHEY, CDR2 SMNVEV (reference sequence). The V end was cut by 2 bases, the J end by 7 bases, with 5 bases between.

CDR3 amino acids: CASSHQGGSTDTQYF. DNA of the CDR3: TGTGCCAGCAGTCATCAGGGTGGCAGCACAGATACGCAGTATTTT. The gene calls are TRBV11-2 and TRBJ2-3; TRBD1 might be the D (5 bases). The CDR3 sequence is 15 residues long. Germline V CDR1 and CDR2: SGHAT, FQNNGV. V was pared by 6 bases and J by 0 bases, with 13 bases between.

The rearrangement uses TRBV18 and TRBJ2-2; TRBD2 might be the D (5 bases). Trimming pared 3 bases from V and 2 bases from J, leaving 10 bases between. CDR1 and CDR2 from the germline V gene are KGHSH and LQKENI. This CDR3 spans 15 amino acids. The CDR3 region is CASSPSSHNTGELFF. CDR3 in DNA: TGTGCCAGCTCACCTTCTAGCCACAACACCGGGGAGCTGTTTTTT.

V gene TRBV11-2 combines with J gene TRBJ2-7, with a weak D call TRBD1 (5 bases). Trimming took 5 bases from V and 3 from J, leaving 5 bases between them. Germline V gene sequence: CDR1 SGHAT, CDR2 FQNNGV. The CDR3 covers 11 residues. This CDR3 reads CASSDSYEQYF. The CDR3 bases are TGTGCCAGCAGCGACAGCTACGAGCAGTACTTC.

The V and J genes are TRBV19 and TRBJ2-1, with TRBD1 matching 7 bases. Unmatched junction bases numbered 15, after V lost 7 bases and J lost 9 bases. This CDR3 region has 15 residues. Germline values: CDR1 LNHDA, CDR2 SQIVND (reference sequence). The CDR3 DNA follows: TGTGCCAGTACCGTCTCCTCTACAGGGGTCGGTGAGCAGTTCTTC. Its translation: CASTVSSTGVGEQFF.

The chain is built from TRBV6-5 and TRBJ1-5, with TRBD1 identical over 7 bases. Germline V gene data show CDR1 as MNHEY and CDR2 as SVGAGI. V shed 6 bases and J 8 bases; nucleotides not matched to a gene: 10. This CDR3 has 14 residues. The CDR3 sequence is CASRDRQGWEPQHF. CDR3 coding DNA: TGTGCCAGCAGGGACCGACAGGGCTGGGAGCCCCAGCATTTT.

The chain uses TRBV30 and TRBJ1-2; no reliable D call. Trimming cost V 4 bases and J 3 bases, with 9 bases left between them. Germline CDR1 is GTSNPN and CDR2 is SVGIG (reference sequence). The CDR3 loop spans 12 amino acids. CDR3 sequence: CAWKKLHYGYTF. For the CDR3, the DNA is TGTGCCTGGAAAAAACTGCACTATGGCTACACCTTC.

CDR3 coding DNA: TGTGCCAGCAGGAGGACAGGGTTTAGGGGGAACCAAGAGACCCAGTACTTC. Amino acids: CASRRTGFRGNQETQYF. This rearrangement joins TRBV2 to TRBJ2-5; 8 bases agree with TRBD1. The V segment lost 6 bases and the J segment 0 bases; nucleotides outside the gene matches: 12. CDR3 length: 17 residues. Germline CDR1 and CDR2: SNHLY and FYNNEI.

This sequence joins TRBV29-1 and TRBJ2-7, with TRBD2 identical over 10 bases. The CDR3 is 14 amino acids. J gave up 4 bases and V 5 bases, and 8 bases lay outside the gene matches. Germline lookup yields CDR1 SQVTM and CDR2 ANQGSEA. The CDR3 loop reads CSVCTSGNPYEQYF. The CDR3 nucleotides read TGCAGCGTTTGTACTAGCGGGAATCCGTACGAGCAGTACTTC.

This clone showed up just a few times. This chain links TRBV7-6 with TRBJ1-5, with D perhaps TRBD1 (5 bases). Germline CDR1 SGHVS, CDR2 FNYEAQ. The CDR3 contains 16 residues. The germline V and J ends were trimmed by 2 bases and 3 bases, with 14 bases remaining between them. For the CDR3, the DNA is TGTGCCAGCAGCTTACGCCCAGACAGTTACAATCAGCCCCAGCATTTT. This sequence encodes CASSLRPDSYNQPQHF.

The V call is TRBV7-9, the J call TRBJ2-3, with D uncertain. In germline, CDR1 is SEHNR, CDR2 FQNEAQ (reference sequence). Trimming left V 3 bases short and J 4 bases short, with 11 bases between. The CDR3 totals 14 residues. The CDR3 DNA is TGTGCCAGCAGCTTTTTTAGTTATCCAGATACGCAGTATTTT. This codes for CASSFFSYPDTQYF.

This chain uses TRBV9 with TRBJ1-2, with TRBD1 matching 7 bases. This CDR3 is 14 amino acids long. Germline loops: CDR1 SGDLS, CDR2 YYNGEE. V was clipped by 4 bases and J by 6 bases; unmatched bases: 9. CDR3 nucleotide sequence: TGTGCCAGCAGCCCCAGACAGGGTAGAGATGGCTACACCTTC. It translates to CASSPRQGRDGYTF.

Concerning this clone: The sample carries other DNA sequences with the same CDR3. The chain recombines TRBV7-2 with TRBJ2-7; maybe TRBD2 (5 bases). The length of the CDR3 is 15 residues. The germline V gene has CDR1 SGHTA and CDR2 FQGNSA. V was cut by 2 bases and J by 3 bases, with 14 bases left in between. As DNA, the CDR3 is TGTGCCAGCAGCTTAAGGCCCAGCGGAAGCTACGAGCAGTACTTC. This codes for CASSLRPSGSYEQYF.

This clone showed up just once. The chain couples TRBV28 to TRBJ2-1; 10 nucleotides agree with TRBD1. Germline CDR1 reads MDHEN; CDR2 reads SYDVKM. The CDR3 has 16 residues. After removal of 2 bases from V and 5 bases from J, the junction contained 6 bases not matched to a gene. CDR3 nucleotide sequence: TGTGCCAGCAGTTTAGGTGGGACAGGGGTGAACAATGAGCAGTTCTTC. Translated, it gives CASSLGGTGVNNEQFF.